The 17 T cell receptor beta chains in this list originate from one sample, sequenced in a study of cytomegalovirus exposure and HLA in healthy donors. Method: immunoSEQ multiplex PCR; TCRdb's copy keeps in-frame clones and lacks some. Counted here are about 140,000 clones, around nine tenths occurring once; the ten biggest clones make up 8.7%. Sample: PBMCs. Receptors originate from a man in his late teens or twenties in good health and CMV-seropositive.

The genes are TRBV13 and TRBJ2-7, with 10 bases matching TRBD2. Germline V lookup: CDR1 PRHDT, CDR2 FYEKMQ (reference sequence). V was clipped by 2 bases and J by 3 bases; unmatched bases: 1. The CDR3 is 14 amino acids. CDR3 sequence reads: CASSLRLAGYEQYF. CDR3 nucleotides: TGTGCCAGCAGCTTAAGACTAGCGGGCTACGAGCAGTACTTC.

The chain has TRBV2 and TRBJ2-7; 8 bases are a match to TRBD2. Unmatched junction bases numbered 5, after V lost 6 bases and J lost 1 base. CDR1 and CDR2 (germline): SNHLY, FYNNEI. CDR3 length: 14 residues. The chain's CDR3 is CASRNAGGSYEQYF. DNA for the CDR3: TGTGCCAGCAGGAACGCGGGGGGTTCCTACGAGCAGTACTTC.

The chain recombines TRBV25-1 with TRBJ2-7; 10 positions match TRBD2. CDR1 and CDR2 from the germline V gene are MGHDK and SYGVNS. V shed 4 bases and J 5 bases; nucleotides not matched to a gene: 5. The CDR3 loop spans 14 amino acids. The CDR3 region has the DNA TGTGCCAGCAGTGTGGTAGCGGGAGGCGACGAGCAGTACTTC. It yields the protein CASSVVAGGDEQYF.

The chain couples TRBV27 to TRBJ2-2; 7 bases are shared with TRBD2. Germline CDR1 MNHEY, CDR2 SMNVEV (reference sequence). The CDR3 is 17 amino acids. Germline trimming cut 8 bases from V and 6 bases from J; bases unmatched to any gene: 18. CDR3 amino acids: CASGSPGLRKYAGELFF. Written as DNA, the CDR3 is TGTGCCAGCGGGTCCCCGGGACTAAGAAAGTACGCCGGGGAGCTGTTTTTT.

This chain links TRBV27 with TRBJ2-4, with D tentatively TRBD2 (6 bases). Trimming pared 10 bases from V and 1 base from J, leaving 14 bases between. The CDR3 consists of 14 residues. Germline V CDR1 and CDR2: MNHEY, SMNVEV (reference sequence). The DNA for the CDR3 is TGTGCCACCGGGAGAGAGGGGGCCAAAAACATTCAGTACTTC. Amino acids: CATGREGAKNIQYF.

V usage is TRBV10-3 and J usage is TRBJ2-2, with D possibly TRBD1 on 6 matching bases. CDR3 size: 15 residues. Germline CDR1 reads ENHRY; CDR2 reads SYGVKD. V lost 7 bases and J 1 base, leaving 13 bases between the germline ends. Here the CDR3 reads CAINSPTGNTGELFF. As DNA, the CDR3 is TGTGCCATCAACTCACCGACAGGGAACACCGGGGAGCTGTTTTTT.

This rearrangement joins TRBV15 to TRBJ2-7; 9 nucleotides align to TRBD2. This CDR3 is 17 amino acids long. Losses at the gene ends were 2 bases for V and 0 bases for J; bases not matched to a gene: 8. CDR1 and CDR2 (germline): LNHNV, YYDKDF (reference sequence). The CDR3 loop is CATSRPSGGPSSYEQYF. The CDR3 DNA reads as TGTGCCACCAGCAGACCCAGCGGGGGGCCTAGCTCCTACGAGCAGTACTTC.

The gene calls are TRBV6-5 and TRBJ2-7; tentative D call: TRBD2 (7 bases). The CDR3 consists of 14 residues. CDR1 is MNHEY and CDR2 is SVGAGI in the germline V gene. With 8 bases removed from V and 9 bases from J, the gap between germline ends came to 23 bases. The CDR3 coding sequence is TGTGCCAGCTACCCTACGGCCAGGGGAGGGTTGCAGTACTTC. Residues: CASYPTARGGLQYF.

This clone was observed once. V and J are TRBV6-6 and TRBJ2-4; 8 bases line up with TRBD1. The germline V gene has CDR1 MNHNY and CDR2 SVGAGI (reference sequence). The CDR3 spans 14 residues. J lost 6 bases, V lost 5 bases, and 6 bases had no gene match. CDR3 amino acids: CASSGQGPVNIQYF. The CDR3 DNA follows: TGTGCCAGCAGTGGACAGGGACCGGTAAACATTCAGTACTTC.

The rearrangement joins TRBV6-6 to TRBJ2-1; no definite D call. Trimming shortened V by 0 bases and J by 6 bases, and 9 bases separated the two germline ends. The CDR3 covers 14 residues. Germline V gives CDR1 MNHNY, CDR2 SVGAGI (reference sequence). The CDR3 coding sequence is TGTGCCAGCAGTTACTCTCTAGTGGGCAATGAGCAGTTCTTC. This encodes CASSYSLVGNEQFF.

This clone occurred a few times. This chain uses TRBV7-6 with TRBJ1-1; D is undetermined. The CDR3 length is 17 residues. V lost 1 base and J lost 0, with 15 bases in between. Germline loops: CDR1 SGHVS, CDR2 FNYEAQ. CDR3 coding DNA: TGTGCCAGCAGCTTAGAGGCCGACTCTTACATGAACACTGAAGCTTTCTTT. Translating gives CASSLEADSYMNTEAFF. The whole variable domain, filled in from reference TRBV7-6 and TRBJ1-1, reads GAGVSQSPRYKVTKRGQDVALRCDPISGHVSLYWYRQALGQGPEFLTYFNYEAQQDKSGLPNDRFSAERPEGSISTLTIQRTEQRDSAMYRCASSLEADSYMNTEAFFGQGTRLTVV.

The sample holds one count of this clone. The chain is built from TRBV27 and TRBJ2-1; TRBD2 might be the D (6 bases). Germline CDR1 reads MNHEY; CDR2 reads SMNVEV (reference sequence). The CDR3 contains 18 residues. The ends were cut back, 5 bases at V and 0 bases at J, with 20 bases in the middle. CDR3 bases: TGTGCCAGCAGTCCCCGGAACTCGGGGGACGACTCCTACAATGAGCAGTTCTTC. Translation gives CASSPRNSGDDSYNEQFF.

This clone appeared once. The gene calls are TRBV27 and TRBJ2-7; TRBD2 matches at 8 bases. V shed 5 bases, J shed 2 bases, and the junction held 11 bases outside the gene matches. The CDR3 loop spans 16 amino acids. Germline V gives CDR1 MNHEY, CDR2 SMNVEV (reference sequence). The CDR3 spells CASSIAGGEGTYEQYF. CDR3 nucleotides: TGTGCCAGCAGTATCGCCGGGGGGGAAGGGACCTACGAGCAGTACTTC.

The V and J genes are TRBV5-4 and TRBJ2-5; D is unclear. CDR3 length: 13 residues. V lost 1 base and J lost 5, with 9 bases in between. Looked up from germline, CDR1 is SGHNT and CDR2 is YYREEE (reference sequence). CDR3 sequence reads: CASSLKQWETQYF. DNA for the CDR3: TGTGCCAGCAGCTTGAAACAATGGGAGACCCAGTACTTC.

The CDR3 nucleotides read TGTGCCAGCAGTGAACAGGCTCGATCTAATGAGCAGTTCTTC. Encoded protein: CASSEQARSNEQFF. The rearrangement links TRBV2 to TRBJ2-1; D gene unclear. This CDR3 has 14 residues. CDR1 and CDR2 (germline): SNHLY, FYNNEI. The V end lost 2 bases, the J end lost 7 bases, and 12 bases lay between the germline ends.

The V and J genes are TRBV21-1 and TRBJ2-7; the tabulated D call, TRBD2, remains unverified against the DNA. TRBV21-1 is an annotated pseudogene. CDR3 length: 13 amino acids. This CDR3 is CASGTSGRYEQYF. CDR3 bases: TGTGCCAGCGGGACTAGCGGGAGGTACGAGCAGTACTTC.

The chain combines TRBV18 with TRBJ1-5; weak D call: TRBD1 (6 bases). Trimming removed 6 bases from V and 4 bases from J, with 16 bases in between. The V gene's germline CDR1 is KGHSH and CDR2 LQKENI. The CDR3 is made up of 15 amino acids. CDR3 loop: CASSTERGLNQPQHF. The CDR3 DNA is TGTGCCAGCTCCACGGAGAGGGGGTTAAATCAGCCCCAGCATTTT.